One sample yielded the 10 T cell receptor beta chains listed below, sequenced in a study of regulatory T cells in long-lasting Graves disease. The time point was: persistent/refractory GD, antithyroid drugs over 5 years with positive TRAb. Isolated PBMC RNA provided the starting material for the TCR library. CDR3 regions were amplified by Arm-PCR using iRepertoire HTBI primers to build TCR beta libraries. TCRdb analysed the multiplex PCR reads with MiXCR anew, one entry per CDR3 protein. The table includes nearly 350,000 distinct CDR3 sequences, about 19% detected once. The specimen was peripheral blood mononuclear cells (PBMCs), collected when the disease was refractory, from a patient treated with antithyroid drugs. Source of these receptors: a female donor with Graves disease.

This clonotype was detected only a few times. The rearrangement uses TRBV7-9 and TRBJ1-4, with 10 bases lining up with TRBD1. The CDR3 is 15 residues long. The germline CDR1 and CDR2 sequences are SEHNR and FQNEAQ (reference sequence). Losses at the gene ends were 5 bases for V and 4 bases for J; bases not matched to a gene: 4. This CDR3 is CASSHRDRGNEKLFF. The DNA for the CDR3 is TGTGCCAGCAGCCACCGGGACAGGGGTAATGAAAAACTGTTTTTT.

V gene TRBV15 combines with J gene TRBJ1-1, with a weak D call TRBD1 (5 bases). This CDR3 is built from 15 residues. Per germline, CDR1 LNHNV and CDR2 YYDKDF (reference sequence). The V and J ends lost 4 bases and 5 bases respectively, with 17 bases between them. Here the CDR3 DNA reads TGTGCCACCAGCATGCGAGGGGCTCGAGGGACTGAAGCTTTCTTT. Encoded protein: CATSMRGARGTEAFF.

This clonotype was found a few times. The chain has TRBV6-1 and TRBJ2-5, with 8 bases that match TRBD1. With 6 bases clipped from V and 3 bases from J, the junction kept 18 bases outside the gene matches. The CDR3 sequence is 18 residues long. Germline assignment: CDR1 MNHNS and CDR2 SASEGT. The CDR3 bases are TGTGCCAGCAGCCCCAACCCTAATATCCGACAGGGGAAAGAGACCCAGTACTTC. It is translated as CASSPNPNIRQGKETQYF.

The table lists this clonotype with many counts. A junction end diverges from the germline sequence, so it may reflect a read error. V gene TRBV7-7 combines with J gene TRBJ1-1; D is undetermined. CDR3 length: 13 residues. CDR1 is SSHAT and CDR2 is FNYEAQ in the germline V gene (reference sequence). The chain's CDR3 is CASSLQPWTEAFF. The CDR3 coding sequence is TGTGCTAGCAGCTTACAGCCCTGGACTGAAGCTTTCTTT.

The V call is TRBV24-1, the J call TRBJ2-7, with D possibly being TRBD1 (5 bases). The J call may be faulty, since TRBJ2-1 better matches the DNA end. The CDR3 is made up of 14 amino acids. Germline V CDR1 and CDR2: KGHDR, SFDVKD. The CDR3 DNA sequence: TGTGCCACCAGTGATTTTTCAGGGATCGGTGGGCAGTTCTTC. This sequence encodes CATSDFSGIGGQFF.

This clonotype was counted many times. The V call is TRBV27, the J call TRBJ2-2; 9 bases map to TRBD2. CDR3 length equals 18 residues. Germline CDR1 MNHEY, CDR2 SMNVEV (reference sequence). V gave up 4 bases and J gave up 4 bases; unmatched junction bases: 13. CDR3 coding DNA: TGTGCCAGCAGTTCCCGGGTTAGCGGGAGCGGGGGCACCGGGGAGCTGTTTTTT. Translated: CASSSRVSGSGGTGELFF.

This sequence joins TRBV6-1 and TRBJ2-3; 9 nucleotides line up with TRBD2. V shed 6 bases and J 1 base; nucleotides not matched to a gene: 5. This CDR3 is 15 amino acids long. The germline V gene has CDR1 MNHNS and CDR2 SASEGT. The CDR3, as DNA: TGTGCCAGCAGCCTAGCTAGCGGGGGCACAGATACGCAGTATTTT. Translating gives CASSLASGGTDTQYF.

The chain employs TRBV10-3 and TRBJ1-5, with a possible D match to TRBD1 (5 bases). V was cut by 3 bases and J by 9 bases, with 12 bases left in between. CDR1 is ENHRY and CDR2 is SYGVKD in the germline V gene. This CDR3 is 13 amino acids long. The CDR3 protein is CAISDDSIGPQHF. The CDR3 nucleotides read TGTGCCATCAGTGATGACAGCATAGGGCCCCAGCATTTT.

This clonotype was detected only a few times. J is TRBJ1-3 and V is TRBV6-1, with D possibly TRBD1 on 5 matching bases. Per the germline V gene, CDR1 is MNHNS and CDR2 is SASEGT. The CDR3 length is 14 residues. Trimming removed 6 bases at V and 4 bases at J, with 13 bases between. The DNA for the CDR3 is TGTGCCAGCAGCACCGGGACCTTCGGAAACACCATATATTTT. It encodes CASSTGTFGNTIYF.

This clonotype has a count of ten or more. This rearrangement joins TRBV3-1 to TRBJ2-7, with a weak D call TRBD2 (6 bases). The CDR3 runs to 13 residues. CDR1 is LGHDT, CDR2 YNNKEL, per germline (reference sequence). V was shortened by 4 bases and J by 1 base, with 8 bases between the two germline ends. CDR3 residues: CASSRGTSYEQYF. CDR3 sequence (DNA): TGTGCCAGCAGCCGCGGGACTTCCTACGAGCAGTACTTC.